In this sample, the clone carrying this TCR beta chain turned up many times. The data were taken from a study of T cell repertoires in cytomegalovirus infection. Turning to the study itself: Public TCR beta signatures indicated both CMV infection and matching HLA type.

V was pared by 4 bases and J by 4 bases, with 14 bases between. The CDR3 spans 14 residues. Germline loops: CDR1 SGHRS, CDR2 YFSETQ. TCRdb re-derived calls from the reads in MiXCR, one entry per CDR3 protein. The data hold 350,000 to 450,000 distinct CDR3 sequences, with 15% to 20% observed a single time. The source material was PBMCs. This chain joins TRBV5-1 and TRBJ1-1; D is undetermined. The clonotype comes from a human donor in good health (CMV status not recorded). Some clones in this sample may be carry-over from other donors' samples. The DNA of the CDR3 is TGCGCCAGCAGCCCGGACCCGGGTGGCACTGAAGCTTTCTTT. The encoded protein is CASSPDPGGTEAFF.